These 3 T cell receptor beta chains were sequenced from one sample in a study of blood T cell repertoires in COVID-19. Data came from immunoSEQ multiplex PCR; TCRdb stores just in-frame clones and leaves some out. The sample lists about 100,000 clones; roughly 87% were seen once. The sequenced sample was peripheral blood. These TCRs come from a man aged 25-45 years in a cohort sampled during active COVID-19.

V gene TRBV7-9 combines with J gene TRBJ2-7; 7 nucleotides align to TRBD1. Germline V gives CDR1 SEHNR, CDR2 FQNEAQ (reference sequence). Losses at the gene ends were 5 bases for V and 0 bases for J; bases not matched to a gene: 7. The CDR3 spans 15 residues. CDR3 residues: CASSPVDRASYEQYF. CDR3 nucleotides: TGTGCCAGCAGCCCAGTTGACAGGGCCTCCTACGAGCAGTACTTC. Using reference TRBV7-9 and TRBJ2-7 for the parts outside the CDR3, the full variable domain is DTGVSQNPRHKITKRGQNVTFRCDPISEHNRLYWYRQTLGQGPEFLTYFQNEAQLEKSRLLSDRFSAERPKGSFSTLEIQRTEQGDSAMYLCASSPVDRASYEQYFGPGTRLTVT.

V gene TRBV5-4 combines with J gene TRBJ2-3; the match to TRBD2 covers 10 bases. Germline assignment: CDR1 SGHNT and CDR2 YYREEE (reference sequence). The CDR3 sequence is 16 residues long. The V segment lost 0 bases and the J segment 1 base; nucleotides outside the gene matches: 2. The CDR3, as DNA: TGTGCCAGCAGCTTGGCTAGCGGGGGCCGCACAGATACGCAGTATTTT. This codes for CASSLASGGRTDTQYF. The variable domain in full, completed from reference TRBV5-4 and TRBJ2-3, reads ETGVTQSPTHLIKTRGQQVTLRCSSQSGHNTVSWYQQALGQGPQFIFQYYREEENGRGNFPPRFSGLQFPNYSSELNVNALELDDSALYLCASSLASGGRTDTQYFGPGTRLTVL.

The chain is built from TRBV24-1 and TRBJ2-5, with 9 bases that match TRBD2. The ends lost 1 base at V and 5 bases at J; junction bases unmatched: 4. This CDR3 is built from 15 residues. Germline CDR1 reads KGHDR; CDR2 reads SFDVKD. The CDR3 DNA is TGTGCCACCAGTGATTTCCCTAGCGGGGTTGAGACCCAGTACTTC. Amino acids: CATSDFPSGVETQYF.